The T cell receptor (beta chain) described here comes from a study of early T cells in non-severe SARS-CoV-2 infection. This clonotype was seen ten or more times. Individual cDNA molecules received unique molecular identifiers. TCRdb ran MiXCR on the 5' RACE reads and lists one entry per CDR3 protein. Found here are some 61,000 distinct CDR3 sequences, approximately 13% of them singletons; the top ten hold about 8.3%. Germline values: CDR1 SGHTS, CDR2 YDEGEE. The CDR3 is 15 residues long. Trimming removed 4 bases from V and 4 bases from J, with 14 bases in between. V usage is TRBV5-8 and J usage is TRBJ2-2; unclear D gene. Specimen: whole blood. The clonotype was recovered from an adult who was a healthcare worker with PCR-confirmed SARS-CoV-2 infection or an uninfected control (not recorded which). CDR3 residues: CASSRTELGTGELFF. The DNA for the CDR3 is TGTGCCAGCAGCCGGACGGAGTTAGGCACCGGGGAGCTGTTTTTT.